The clone carrying this T cell receptor (beta chain) was found once. Its antigen is not identified. The sample originates from a study of cytomegalovirus exposure and HLA in healthy donors. Findings and limits, study-wide: HLA alleles were associated with 15,000 to 20,000 TCR beta sequences in a later analysis at 0.05 false discovery rate. The availability of immune exposure information extended only to CMV serostatus. Testing in vitro showed a few CMV-associated chains specific for CMV antigens. According to an earlier analysis, most TCR beta V segments yielded productive rearrangements about 90% or about 30% of the time.

The PCR employed 60 Vbeta primers together with 13 Jbeta primers. Generated by immunoSEQ multiplex PCR, the TCRdb table keeps only in-frame clones and is missing some. Here the sample spans more than 85,000 clones, roughly 76% being singletons. The V segment lost 6 bases and the J segment 4 bases; nucleotides outside the gene matches: 5. Germline values: CDR1 KGHSH, CDR2 LQKENI. This CDR3 has 14 residues. Sequencing was performed on PBMCs. This TCR was recovered from a man younger than 40 in good health and CMV-seropositive. The gene calls are TRBV18 and TRBJ2-3, with TRBD2 identical over 9 bases. CDR3 amino acids: CASSDSGGSDTQYF. DNA of the CDR3: TGTGCCAGCTCGGATAGCGGGGGCTCAGATACGCAGTATTTT.